The rows below give T cell receptor beta chains drawn from one sample of a study of T cells in Graves' hyperthyroidism and ophthalmopathy. TCRdb analysed the multiplex PCR reads with MiXCR anew, one entry per CDR3 protein. The sample includes around 290,000 distinct CDR3 sequences, roughly 13% of them seen just once. The sequenced sample consisted of blood. Every receptor here comes from a woman in her thirties or forties with Graves' hyperthyroidism. Both conserved end residues are part of each CDR3. Fields, in order: J gene, D gene, V gene, clone size, CDR3 DNA, CDR3 protein. D genes are given only for firm matches. Size is omitted from some rows. Given values are once, few, many or a class for expanded clones.

TRBJ2-1 | . | TRBV12-3/TRBV12-4 | many | TGTGCCAGCAGTTTCAGGTGGGGTTACAATGAGCAGTTCTTC | CASSFRWGYNEQFF
TRBJ2-1 | . | TRBV7-2 | many | TGTGCCAGCAGCTTCCACGTCTACAATGAGCAGTTCTTC | CASSFHVYNEQFF
TRBJ2-5 | TRBD1 | TRBV12-3/TRBV12-4 | many | TGTGCCAGCAGTCCCCCAGGGGGCGGTTCAGAGACCCAGTACTTC | CASSPPGGGSETQYF
TRBJ2-7 | TRBD1 | TRBV5-1 | many | TGCGCCAGCAGCATCGGACAGGGGTCCTACGAGCAGTACTTC | CASSIGQGSYEQYF
TRBJ1-1 | . | TRBV19 | few | TGTGCCAGTAGTATCTTACAGGGTGACACTGAAGCTTTCTTT | CASSILQGDTEAFF
TRBJ1-4 | . | TRBV6-2/TRBV6-3 | many | TGTGCCAGCTCATCGGAGGGTGAAAAACTGTTTTTT | CASSSEGEKLFF
TRBJ2-7 | . | TRBV19 | . | TGTGCCAGTAGCACAGGGACACCCTACGAGCAGTACTTC | CASSTGTPYEQYF
TRBJ2-7 | . | TRBV4-1 | . | TGCGCCAGCAGCCAAGATCGAGGTGGGACTTACGAGCAGTACTTC | CASSQDRGGTYEQYF
TRBJ2-1 | TRBD1 | TRBV7-9 | . | TGTGCCATCCCGGGACAGGGGTCCTACAATGAGCAGTTCTTC | CAIPGQGSYNEQFF
TRBJ1-1 | . | TRBV6-1 | many | TGTGCCAGCAGTTATTGGGGTCAAGCGAACACTGAAGCTTTCTTT | CASSYWGQANTEAFF